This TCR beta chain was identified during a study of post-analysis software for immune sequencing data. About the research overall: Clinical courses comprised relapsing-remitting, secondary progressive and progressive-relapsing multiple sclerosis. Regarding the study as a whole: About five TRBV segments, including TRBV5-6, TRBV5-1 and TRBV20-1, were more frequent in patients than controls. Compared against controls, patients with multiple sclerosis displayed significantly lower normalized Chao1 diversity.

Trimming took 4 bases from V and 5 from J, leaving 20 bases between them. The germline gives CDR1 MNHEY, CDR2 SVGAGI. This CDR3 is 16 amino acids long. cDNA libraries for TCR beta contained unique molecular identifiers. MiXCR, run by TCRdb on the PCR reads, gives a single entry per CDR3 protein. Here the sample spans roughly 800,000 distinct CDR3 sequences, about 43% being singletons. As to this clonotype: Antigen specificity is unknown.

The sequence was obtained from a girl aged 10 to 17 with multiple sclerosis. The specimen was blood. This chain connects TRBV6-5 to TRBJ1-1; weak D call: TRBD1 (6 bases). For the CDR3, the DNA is TGTGCCAGCAGTTTCCTCCAACAGGGTGGGATAACTGAAGCTTTCTTT. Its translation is CASSFLQQGGITEAFF.